The rows below give T cell receptor beta chains drawn from one sample of a study of Graves' ophthalmopathy and Graves' hyperthyroidism. TCRdb itself ran the multiplex PCR reads through MiXCR, one entry per CDR3 protein. The data show more than 40,000 distinct CDR3 sequences, with over 45% seen just once and roughly 21% held by the top ten. The sample consisted of peripheral blood. The receptors were gathered from an adult man with Graves' ophthalmopathy. CDR3s include the opening cysteine and the closing phenylalanine or tryptophan. D genes are given only for firm matches. Clone size, where shown, is once, few, many, or a class for clones that have expanded.

abundance,len,v_gene,d_gene,j_gene,CDR3nt,CDR3aa
many,16,TRBV4-1,NA,TRBJ2-4,TGCGCCAGCAGCCAACCGTGGGGACGGCCTAAAAACATTCAGTACTTC,CASSQPWGRPKNIQYF
once,16,TRBV15,TRBD1,TRBJ1-2,TGCGCTACCAGCGGCGGGATAGGGGGCGTCGTAGATGGCTACACCTTC,CATSGGIGGVVDGYTF
many,15,TRBV7-2,NA,TRBJ1-5,TGTGCCAGCAGCTTAGTCGGGGCAGGGAATCAGCCCCAGCATTTT,CASSLVGAGNQPQHF
many,14,TRBV12-3/TRBV12-4,NA,TRBJ1-1,TGTGCCAGCAGTACCCCAGGGAGTCAGGCTGAAGCTTTCTTT,CASSTPGSQAEAFF
many,14,TRBV3-1,NA,TRBJ2-2,TGTGCCAGCAGCCAACAGGGATTCACCGGGGAGCTGTTTTTT,CASSQQGFTGELFF
medium-sized,13,TRBV24-1,NA,TRBJ2-2,TGTGCCACCAGTGGGACTAACACCGGGGAGCTGTTTTTT,CATSGTNTGELFF
many,12,TRBV5-1,NA,TRBJ1-2,TGCGCCAGCAACGCAGGTTACTATGGCTACACCTTC,CASNAGYYGYTF
NA,15,TRBV7-3,TRBD2,TRBJ2-5,TGTGCCAGCAGCCCACGGCTAGCGGGAGTAGAGACACAGTACTTC,CASSPRLAGVETQYF
many,16,TRBV6-6,NA,TRBJ2-1,TGTGCCAGCACCAAGGGGTCGGGCAGTGGATACAATGAGCAGTTCTTC,CASTKGSGSGYNEQFF
NA,13,TRBV6-6,NA,TRBJ2-2,TGTGCCAGCAGTTACGTAACTAGCGGGGAGCTGTTTTTT,CASSYVTSGELFF
NA,16,TRBV25-1,TRBD2,TRBJ2-1,TGTGCCAGCAGTGGCCCTAGGGGCGGGAGCTACAATGAGCAGTTCTTC,CASSGPRGGSYNEQFF
NA,13,TRBV2,TRBD2,TRBJ2-7,TGTGCCAGCAAGGGGCGGGAGTATCACGAGCAGTACTTC,CASKGREYHEQYF
many,13,TRBV20-1,NA,TRBJ1-3,TGCAGTGCTACAGGGTTAGGTGGAAACACCATATATTTT,CSATGLGGNTIYF
once,13,TRBV20-1,TRBD2,TRBJ2-3,TGCAGTGCTCTAGCGGGAGGGATGTCTACGCAGTATTTT,CSALAGGMSTQYF
NA,14,TRBV20-1,NA,TRBJ1-4,TGCAGTGCCCCGCGGCCGGGCAGAGATGAAAAACTGTTTTTT,CSAPRPGRDEKLFF
medium-sized,15,TRBV7-8,NA,TRBJ1-6,TGTGCCAGCAGCTTACGACAGGAGGGAGATTCACCCCTCCACTTT,CASSLRQEGDSPLHF
NA,14,TRBV9,TRBD2,TRBJ2-1,TGTGCCCGCAGCCTGGGGACTAGAGACAATAAGCAGTTCTTC,CARSLGTRDNKQFF
few,14,TRBV10-3,NA,TRBJ1-5,TGTGCCATCAGTGCGGAGGGTGGCAATCAGCCCCAGCATTTT,CAISAEGGNQPQHF
NA,13,TRBV24-1,NA,TRBJ2-7,TGTGCCACCTCCGGTGACAGTCCCTACGAGCAGTACTTC,CATSGDSPYEQYF
NA,14,TRBV7-9,NA,TRBJ1-3,TGTGCCAGCAGCTTCCGGGACATTGGAAACACCATATATTTT,CASSFRDIGNTIYF
few,16,TRBV10-3,NA,TRBJ1-6,TGTGCCATCAGTGAGTCGAAAGTCGCTGGGCATTCACCCCTCCACTTT,CAISESKVAGHSPLHF
many,15,TRBV9,TRBD1,TRBJ1-1,TGTGCCAGCAGCGTAGGTAGACAGGGGGCCACTGAAGCTTTCTTT,CASSVGRQGATEAFF
many,13,TRBV9,NA,TRBJ1-2,TGTGCCAGCAGCACCAGGACTAACTATGGCTACACCTTC,CASSTRTNYGYTF
many,14,TRBV7-9,TRBD2,TRBJ2-7,TGTGCCAGCAGCTTAGCGGGAGGGCCCAACGAGCAGTACTTC,CASSLAGGPNEQYF
few,12,TRBV24-1,NA,TRBJ1-2,TGTGCCACCAGTGATTCTCTTTATGGCTACACCTTC,CATSDSLYGYTF
many,15,TRBV20-1,TRBD2,TRBJ2-5,TGCAGTGCTAGAGATTCACTAGCGGGTAGGGAGACCCAGTACTTC,CSARDSLAGRETQYF
NA,12,TRBV5-1,NA,TRBJ2-3,TGCGCCAGCCCTTGGGGCGGGGATACGCAGTATTTT,CASPWGGDTQYF
NA,15,TRBV19,NA,TRBJ2-1,TGTGCCAGTCAGTATGGCAGGACCAGGGGGGATGAGCAGTTCTTC,CASQYGRTRGDEQFF
NA,13,TRBV6-1,TRBD1,TRBJ1-6,TGTGGCAGCCAGGGACAGCTTAGTTCACCCCTCCACTTT,CGSQGQLSSPLHF
few,16,TRBV7-8,TRBD1,TRBJ1-3,TGTGCCAGCAGCTTAGATCAGGCAGGGGGTGGAAACACCATATATTTT,CASSLDQAGGGNTIYF
many,14,TRBV20-1,NA,TRBJ2-7,TGCAGTGCTAGAGATCCTTCAGATTACTACGAGCAGTACTTC,CSARDPSDYYEQYF
NA,17,TRBV6-6,NA,TRBJ1-5,TGTGCCAGCAGTTACGTAACTAGCGGACACTACGAGCAGCCCCAGCATTTT,CASSYVTSGHYEQPQHF
many,14,TRBV5-8,NA,TRBJ1-1,TGTGCCAGCAGCTCCCAGGGAGCGGGTATTGAAGCTTTCTTT,CASSSQGAGIEAFF
many,16,TRBV3-1,TRBD2,TRBJ2-3,TGTGCCAGCACCCCGGGACTAGCGACCAGCACAGATACGCAGTATTTT,CASTPGLATSTDTQYF
many,15,TRBV5-4,NA,TRBJ1-5,TGTGCCAGCAGCTTAGACGGGGGAGGCAATCAGCCCCAGCATTTT,CASSLDGGGNQPQHF
NA,16,TRBV24-1,NA,TRBJ2-3,TGTGCCACCAGTGATCCGGGACACACCTTGACAGATACGCAGTATTTT,CATSDPGHTLTDTQYF
many,17,TRBV6-5,TRBD2,TRBJ2-7,TGTGCCAGCAGTCCTACCCTAAGCGGGGGAGCCGCCTACGAGCAGTACTTC,CASSPTLSGGAAYEQYF
NA,11,TRBV7-2,NA,TRBJ2-2,TGTGCCAGCAGCTTAGGTGGGGCGCTGTTGTTT,CASSLGGALLF
NA,14,TRBV15,NA,TRBJ2-7,TGTGCCACCAACGTGGGTGGGGGCTCCTACGAGCAGTACTTC,CATNVGGGSYEQYF
medium-sized,13,TRBV2,NA,TRBJ2-7,TGTGCCAGCAGCCTGACGAGATCCTACGAGCAGTACTTC,CASSLTRSYEQYF
many,14,TRBV12-3/TRBV12-4,TRBD1,TRBJ2-1,TGTGCCAGCAGTCTGGACAGGGTCTACAATGAGCAGTTCTTC,CASSLDRVYNEQFF
few,17,TRBV20-1,TRBD2,TRBJ2-1,TGCAGTGCTAGAGATCAGGCTAGCGGGAGCTCCTACAATGAGCAGTTCTTC,CSARDQASGSSYNEQFF
many,11,TRBV6-5,TRBD1,TRBJ1-1,TGTGCCAGCAGTGACAGGGGGCAAGCTTTCTTT,CASSDRGQAFF
NA,20,TRBV2,TRBD2,TRBJ2-6,TGTGCCAGCAGTGAAGTTGGGCCGGGACTAGAGGCATCTGGGGCCAACGTCCTGACTTTC,CASSEVGPGLEASGANVLTF
NA,13,TRBV10-3,TRBD2,TRBJ2-2,TGTGCCATGCGACCTGGGGGGGGCGGGGAGCTGTTTTTT,CAMRPGGGGELFF
many,14,TRBV28,TRBD1,TRBJ2-7,TGTGCCAGCAGCCCAGTGGGACAGCCTAACGAGCAGTACTTC,CASSPVGQPNEQYF
many,12,TRBV19,NA,TRBJ2-5,TGTGCCAGTAAGCGGCTCGGTGAGACCCAGTACTTC,CASKRLGETQYF
once,16,TRBV20-1,NA,TRBJ2-1,TGCAGTGCTAGTCTCAAAGCGGAGAGCTCCTACAATGAGCAGTTCTTC,CSASLKAESSYNEQFF
medium-sized,17,TRBV15,TRBD1,TRBJ1-3,TGTGCCACCAGCATACCGTCCGGGACAGGGGTTGGAAACACCATATATTTT,CATSIPSGTGVGNTIYF